The 3 T cell receptor beta chains below all came from one sample that was sequenced in a study of T-cell reconstitution after alpha-beta-depleted transplantation in children. Preparation of the TCRbeta library was carried out with unique molecular identifiers. One entry per CDR3 protein, called by TCRdb with MiXCR from the PCR reads. The sample yields 380,000 or so distinct CDR3 sequences, 13% seen once. The sequences come from PBMCs, collected from the stem cell graft. These receptors originate from a human donor who donated a stem cell graft to a child with Fanconi anemia.

This clonotype came up many times. The J gene is TRBJ2-3, the V gene TRBV29-1; perhaps TRBD2 as D (5 bases). The germline V and J ends were trimmed by 4 bases and 10 bases, with 12 bases remaining between them. The CDR3 is 11 residues long. The germline V gene has CDR1 SQVTM and CDR2 ANQGSEA. The CDR3 region is CSVATSFAQYF. The CDR3 nucleotides are TGCAGCGTTGCAACTAGTTTCGCGCAGTATTTT.

V is TRBV7-2 and J is TRBJ2-5; 7 bases agree with TRBD2. The V gene end was trimmed by 3 bases and the J gene end by 5 bases; junction bases not matched to a gene: 3. CDR3 size: 13 residues. Germline CDR1 and CDR2: SGHTA and FQGNSA. CDR3 amino acids: CASSFGGRETQYF. The CDR3 DNA sequence: TGTGCCAGCAGCTTCGGGGGGAGGGAGACCCAGTACTTC.

The table lists this clonotype with many counts. The chain uses TRBV7-8 and TRBJ2-3, with 11 bases matching TRBD2. Germline V gene lookup returns CDR1 SGHVS and CDR2 FQNEAQ. This CDR3 spans 16 amino acids. With 3 bases clipped from V and 2 bases from J, the junction kept 4 bases outside the gene matches. This CDR3 is CASSLLAGGFTDTQYF. In DNA form, the CDR3 reads TGTGCCAGCAGCTTGCTAGCGGGGGGATTCACAGATACGCAGTATTTT.